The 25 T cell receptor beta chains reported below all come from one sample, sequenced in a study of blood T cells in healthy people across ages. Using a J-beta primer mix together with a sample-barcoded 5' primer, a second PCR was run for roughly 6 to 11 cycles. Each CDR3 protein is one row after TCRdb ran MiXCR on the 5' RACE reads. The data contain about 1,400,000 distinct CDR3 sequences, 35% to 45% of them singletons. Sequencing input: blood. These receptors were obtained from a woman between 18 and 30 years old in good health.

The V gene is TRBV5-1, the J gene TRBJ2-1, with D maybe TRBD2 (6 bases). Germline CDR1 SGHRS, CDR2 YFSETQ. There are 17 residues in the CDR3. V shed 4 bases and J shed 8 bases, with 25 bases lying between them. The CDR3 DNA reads TGCGCCAGCAGCCTGGGCCCTTCCAGCGGGCAAGGGGATGAGCAGTTCTTC. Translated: CASSLGPSSGQGDEQFF.

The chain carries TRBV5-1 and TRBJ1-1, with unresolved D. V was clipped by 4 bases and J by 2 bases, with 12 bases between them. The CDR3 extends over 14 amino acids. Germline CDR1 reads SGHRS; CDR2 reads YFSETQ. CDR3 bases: TGCGCCAGCAGCCTCTCCCCACCCAACACTGAAGCTTTCTTT. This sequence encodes CASSLSPPNTEAFF.

The CDR3 DNA is TGTGCCAGCAGCAGTTGGGACGGATCATCCTATGGCTACACCTTC. This sequence encodes CASSSWDGSSYGYTF. V usage is TRBV27 and J usage is TRBJ1-2, with D perhaps TRBD1 (5 bases). The CDR3 spans 15 residues. Germline V gene data show CDR1 as MNHEY and CDR2 as SMNVEV (reference sequence). Between the trimmed V and J ends, which lost 6 bases and 4 bases, there was a span of 18 bases.

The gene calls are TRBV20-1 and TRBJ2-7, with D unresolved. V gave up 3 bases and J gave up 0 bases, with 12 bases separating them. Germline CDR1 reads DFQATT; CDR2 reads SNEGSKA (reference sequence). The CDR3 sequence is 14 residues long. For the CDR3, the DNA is TGCAGTGCTAGTTTAAAAGGTAACTCCTACGAGCAGTACTTC. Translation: CSASLKGNSYEQYF.

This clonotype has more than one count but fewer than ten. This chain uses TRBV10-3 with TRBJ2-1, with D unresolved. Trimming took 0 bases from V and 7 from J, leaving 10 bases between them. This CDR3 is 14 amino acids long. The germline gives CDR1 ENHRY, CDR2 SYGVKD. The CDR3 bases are TGTGCCATCAGTGAGTCGAGGAGCCCGAATGAGCAGTTCTTC. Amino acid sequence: CAISESRSPNEQFF.

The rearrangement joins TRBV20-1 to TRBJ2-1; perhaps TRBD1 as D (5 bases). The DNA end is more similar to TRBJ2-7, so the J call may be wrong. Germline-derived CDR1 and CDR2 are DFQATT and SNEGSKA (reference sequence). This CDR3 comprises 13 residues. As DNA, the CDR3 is TGCAGTGCTAGATTCCCCAGGGCCTACGAGCAGTACTTC. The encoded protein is CSARFPRAYEQYF.

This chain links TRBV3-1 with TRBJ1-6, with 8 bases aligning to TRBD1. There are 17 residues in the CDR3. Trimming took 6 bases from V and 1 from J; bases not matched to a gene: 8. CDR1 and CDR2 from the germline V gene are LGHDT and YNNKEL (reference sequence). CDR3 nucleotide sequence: TGTGCCAGCAGAGAACAGGGGGGAGGGTCCTATAATTCACCCCTCCACTTT. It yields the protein CASREQGGGSYNSPLHF. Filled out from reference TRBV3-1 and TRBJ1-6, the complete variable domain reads DTAVSQTPKYLVTQMGNDKSIKCEQNLGHDTMYWYKQDSKKFLKIMFSYNNKELIINETVPNRFSPKSPDKAHLNLHINSLELGDSAVYFCASREQGGGSYNSPLHFGNGTRLTVT.

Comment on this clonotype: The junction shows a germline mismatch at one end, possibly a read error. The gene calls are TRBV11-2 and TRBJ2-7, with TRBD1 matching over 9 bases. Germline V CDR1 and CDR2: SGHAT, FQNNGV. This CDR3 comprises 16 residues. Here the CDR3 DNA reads TGTGTCAGCAACCCGGCCCCGGGACAGGGCCTTAACGAGCAGTACTTC. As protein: CVSNPAPGQGLNEQYF.

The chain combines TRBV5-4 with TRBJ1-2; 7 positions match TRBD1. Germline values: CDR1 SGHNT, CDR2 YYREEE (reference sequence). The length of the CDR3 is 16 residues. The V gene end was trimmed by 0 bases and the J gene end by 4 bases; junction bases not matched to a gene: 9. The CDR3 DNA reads TGTGCCAGCAGCTTGGGCTCAGGGGGACTCTCCTATGGCTACACCTTC. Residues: CASSLGSGGLSYGYTF.

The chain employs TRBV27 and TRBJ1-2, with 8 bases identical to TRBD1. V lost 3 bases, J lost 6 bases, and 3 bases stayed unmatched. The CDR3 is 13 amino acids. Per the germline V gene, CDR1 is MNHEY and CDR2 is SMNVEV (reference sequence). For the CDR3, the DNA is TGTGCCAGCAGTTTCAGGGGGCAAGATGGCTACACCTTC. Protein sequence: CASSFRGQDGYTF.

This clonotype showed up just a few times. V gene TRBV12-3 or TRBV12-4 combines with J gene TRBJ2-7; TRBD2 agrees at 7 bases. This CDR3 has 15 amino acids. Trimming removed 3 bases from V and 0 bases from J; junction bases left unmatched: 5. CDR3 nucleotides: TGTGCCAGCAGTTTTTTATGGGGGGGCTCCTACGAGCAGTACTTC. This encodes CASSFLWGGSYEQYF.

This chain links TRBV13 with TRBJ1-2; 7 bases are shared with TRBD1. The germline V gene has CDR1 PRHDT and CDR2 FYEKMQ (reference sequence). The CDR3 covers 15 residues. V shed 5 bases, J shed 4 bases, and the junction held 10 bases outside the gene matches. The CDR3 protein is CASSEITGVSYGYTF. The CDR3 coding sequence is TGTGCCAGCAGCGAGATTACAGGGGTATCCTATGGCTACACCTTC.

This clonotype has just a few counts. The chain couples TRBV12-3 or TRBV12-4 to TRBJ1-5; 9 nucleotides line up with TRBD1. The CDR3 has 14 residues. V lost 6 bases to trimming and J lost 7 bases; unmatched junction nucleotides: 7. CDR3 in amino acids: CASSHTGGGQPQHF. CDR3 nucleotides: TGTGCCAGCAGCCATACAGGGGGCGGACAGCCCCAGCATTTT.

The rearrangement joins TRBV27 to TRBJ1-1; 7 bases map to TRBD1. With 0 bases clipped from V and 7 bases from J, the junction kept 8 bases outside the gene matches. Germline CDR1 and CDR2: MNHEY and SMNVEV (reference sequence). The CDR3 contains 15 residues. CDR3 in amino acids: CASSLSHPGTDEAFF. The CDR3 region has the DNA TGTGCCAGCAGTTTATCCCACCCCGGGACAGATGAAGCTTTCTTT.

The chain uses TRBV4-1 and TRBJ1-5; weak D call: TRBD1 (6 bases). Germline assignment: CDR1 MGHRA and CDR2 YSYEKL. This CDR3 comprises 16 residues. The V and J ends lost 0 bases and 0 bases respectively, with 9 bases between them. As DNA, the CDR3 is TGCGCCAGCAGCCAAGAGGGGACACATAGCAATCAGCCCCAGCATTTT. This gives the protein CASSQEGTHSNQPQHF.

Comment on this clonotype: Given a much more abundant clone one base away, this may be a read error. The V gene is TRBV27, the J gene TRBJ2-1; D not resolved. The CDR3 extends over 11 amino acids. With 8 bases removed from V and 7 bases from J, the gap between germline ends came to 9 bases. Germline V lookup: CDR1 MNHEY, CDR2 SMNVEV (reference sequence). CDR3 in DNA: TGTGCCAGCCAAGGAGCTAATGAGCAGTTCTTC. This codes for CASQGANEQFF.

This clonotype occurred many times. CDR3 in amino acids: CASSLNPPPYEQYF. The CDR3 nucleotides read TGTGCCAGCAGCTTAAACCCTCCCCCCTACGAGCAGTACTTC. The chain links TRBV7-2 to TRBJ2-7, with D uncertain. Germline loops: CDR1 SGHTA, CDR2 FQGNSA. This CDR3 spans 14 amino acids. V was trimmed by 2 bases and J by 2 bases, leaving 10 bases between them.

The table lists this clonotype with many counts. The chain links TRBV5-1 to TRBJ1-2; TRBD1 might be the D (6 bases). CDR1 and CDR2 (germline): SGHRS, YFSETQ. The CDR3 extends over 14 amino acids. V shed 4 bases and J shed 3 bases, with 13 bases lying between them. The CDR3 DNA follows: TGCGCCAGCAGCCCCTCGGACAGCTACTATGGCTACACCTTC. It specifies CASSPSDSYYGYTF.

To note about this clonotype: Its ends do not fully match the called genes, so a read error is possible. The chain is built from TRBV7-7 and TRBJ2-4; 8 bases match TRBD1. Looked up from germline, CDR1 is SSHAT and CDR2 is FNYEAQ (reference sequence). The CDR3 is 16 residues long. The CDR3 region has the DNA TGTACCAGCAGCCTTCGGACAGGGCTAGCCAAAAACATTCAGTACTTC. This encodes CTSSLRTGLAKNIQYF.

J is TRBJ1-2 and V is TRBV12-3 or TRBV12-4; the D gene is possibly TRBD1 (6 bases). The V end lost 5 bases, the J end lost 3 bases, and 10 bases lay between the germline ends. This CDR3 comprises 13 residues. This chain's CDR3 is CASSAGGHYGYTF. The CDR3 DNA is TGTGCCAGCAGTGCCGGGGGGCACTATGGCTACACCTTC.

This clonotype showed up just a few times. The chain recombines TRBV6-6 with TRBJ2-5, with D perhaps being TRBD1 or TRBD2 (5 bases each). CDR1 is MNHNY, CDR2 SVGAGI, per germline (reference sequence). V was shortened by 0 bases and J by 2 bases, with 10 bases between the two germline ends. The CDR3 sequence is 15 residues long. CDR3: CASSYSGVLQETQYF. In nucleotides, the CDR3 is TGTGCCAGCAGTTACTCGGGGGTTTTACAAGAGACCCAGTACTTC.

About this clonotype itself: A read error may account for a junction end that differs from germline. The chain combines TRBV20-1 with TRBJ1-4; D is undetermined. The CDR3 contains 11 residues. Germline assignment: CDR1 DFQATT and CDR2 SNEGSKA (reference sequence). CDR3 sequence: CSASPFEKLFF. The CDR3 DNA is TGCAGTGCTAGTCCCTTTGAAAAGCTGTTTTTT.

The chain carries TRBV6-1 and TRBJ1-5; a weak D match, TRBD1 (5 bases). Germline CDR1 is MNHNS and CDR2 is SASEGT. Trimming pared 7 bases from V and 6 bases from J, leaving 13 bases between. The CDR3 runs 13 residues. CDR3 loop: CASMGREAQPQHF. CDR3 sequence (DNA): TGTGCCAGCATGGGCAGGGAAGCTCAGCCCCAGCATTTT.

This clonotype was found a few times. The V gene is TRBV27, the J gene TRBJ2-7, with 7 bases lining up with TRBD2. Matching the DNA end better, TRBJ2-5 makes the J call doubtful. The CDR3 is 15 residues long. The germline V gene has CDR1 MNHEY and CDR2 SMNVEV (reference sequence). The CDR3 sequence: CASSPLGRDGETQYF. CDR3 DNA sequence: TGTGCCAGCAGTCCCCTTGGGAGGGATGGAGAGACCCAGTACTTC.

The CDR3 spells CASSFSTGGINQPQHF. In DNA, the CDR3 is TGTGCCAGCAGCTTCTCGACAGGGGGCATCAATCAGCCCCAGCATTTT. This sequence joins TRBV7-2 and TRBJ1-5; TRBD1 matches 10 bases. This CDR3 has 16 residues. V shed 3 bases, J shed 3 bases, and the junction held 5 bases outside the gene matches. The germline V gene has CDR1 SGHTA and CDR2 FQGNSA. The full variable domain, completed using reference TRBV7-2 and TRBJ1-5, is GAGVSQSPSNKVTEKGKDVELRCDPISGHTALYWYRQSLGQGLEFLIYFQGNSAPDKSGLPSDRFSAERTGGSVSTLTIQRTQQEDSAVYLCASSFSTGGINQPQHFGDGTRLSIL.